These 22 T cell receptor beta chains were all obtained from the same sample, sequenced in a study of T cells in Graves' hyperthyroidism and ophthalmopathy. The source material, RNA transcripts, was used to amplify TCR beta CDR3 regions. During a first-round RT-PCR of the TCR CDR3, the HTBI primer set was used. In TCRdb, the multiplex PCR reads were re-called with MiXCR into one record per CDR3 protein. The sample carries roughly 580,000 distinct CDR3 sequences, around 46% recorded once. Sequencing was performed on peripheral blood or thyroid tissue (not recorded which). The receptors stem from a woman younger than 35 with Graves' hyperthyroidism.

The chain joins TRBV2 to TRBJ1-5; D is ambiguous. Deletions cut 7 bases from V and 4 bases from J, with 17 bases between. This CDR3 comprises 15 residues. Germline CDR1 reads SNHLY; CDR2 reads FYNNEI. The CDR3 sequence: CASTPWIGGNQPQHF. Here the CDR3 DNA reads TGTGCCAGCACCCCTTGGATTGGAGGAAATCAGCCCCAGCATTTT.

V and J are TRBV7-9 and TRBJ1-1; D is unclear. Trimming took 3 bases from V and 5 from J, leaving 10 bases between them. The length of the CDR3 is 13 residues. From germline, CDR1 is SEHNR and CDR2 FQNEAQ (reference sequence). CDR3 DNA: TGTGCCAGCAGCTTGACTAGCCTGACTGAAGCTTTCTTT. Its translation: CASSLTSLTEAFF. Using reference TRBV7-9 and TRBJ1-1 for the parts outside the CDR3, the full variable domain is DTGVSQNPRHKITKRGQNVTFRCDPISEHNRLYWYRQTLGQGPEFLTYFQNEAQLEKSRLLSDRFSAERPKGSFSTLEIQRTEQGDSAMYLCASSLTSLTEAFFGQGTRLTVV.

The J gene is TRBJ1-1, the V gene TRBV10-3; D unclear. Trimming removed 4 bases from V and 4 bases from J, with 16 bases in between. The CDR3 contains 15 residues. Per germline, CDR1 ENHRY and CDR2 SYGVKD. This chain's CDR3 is CAISGVGLRTTEAFF. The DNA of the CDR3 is TGTGCCATCAGTGGAGTCGGGTTACGGACCACTGAAGCTTTCTTT.

The CDR3 bases are TGTGCCAGCAGTGGGAGACAGGGATGGTACATCGGGGAGCTGTTTTTT. This sequence encodes CASSGRQGWYIGELFF. The rearrangement joins TRBV2 to TRBJ2-2, with 7 positions matching TRBD1. Germline CDR1 reads SNHLY; CDR2 reads FYNNEI. The ends lost 4 bases at V and 7 bases at J; junction bases unmatched: 12. This CDR3 is built from 16 residues.

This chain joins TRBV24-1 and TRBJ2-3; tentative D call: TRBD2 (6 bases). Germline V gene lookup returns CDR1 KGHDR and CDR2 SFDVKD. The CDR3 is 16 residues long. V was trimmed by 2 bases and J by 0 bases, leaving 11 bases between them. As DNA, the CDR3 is TGTGCCACCAGTGATTCGAGTAGCGGCAGCACAGATACGCAGTATTTT. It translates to CATSDSSSGSTDTQYF.

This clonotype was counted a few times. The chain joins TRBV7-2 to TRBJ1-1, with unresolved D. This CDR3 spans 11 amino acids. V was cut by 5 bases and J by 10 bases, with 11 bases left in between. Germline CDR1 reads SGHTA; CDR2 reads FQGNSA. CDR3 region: CASSQDAGAFF. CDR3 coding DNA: TGTGCCAGCAGCCAAGATGCGGGAGCTTTCTTT.

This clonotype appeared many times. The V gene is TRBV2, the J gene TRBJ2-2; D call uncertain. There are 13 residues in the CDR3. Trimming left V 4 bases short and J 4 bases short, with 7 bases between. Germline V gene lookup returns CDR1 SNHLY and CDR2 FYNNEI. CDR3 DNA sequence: TGTGCCAGCAGTGGCTTGAGCACCGGGGAGCTGTTTTTT. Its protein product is CASSGLSTGELFF. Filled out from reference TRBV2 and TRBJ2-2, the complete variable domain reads EPEVTQTPSHQVTQMGQEVILRCVPISNHLYFYWYRQILGQKVEFLVSFYNNEISEKSEIFDDQFSVERPDGSNFTLKIRSTKLEDSAMYFCASSGLSTGELFFGEGSRLTVL.

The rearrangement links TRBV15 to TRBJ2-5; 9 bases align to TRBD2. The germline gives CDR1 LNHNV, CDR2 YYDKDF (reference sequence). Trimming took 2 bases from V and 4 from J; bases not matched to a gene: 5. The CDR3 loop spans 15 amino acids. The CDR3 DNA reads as TGTGCCACCAGCAGACCACTAGCGGGCGGAGAGACCCAGTACTTC. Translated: CATSRPLAGGETQYF.

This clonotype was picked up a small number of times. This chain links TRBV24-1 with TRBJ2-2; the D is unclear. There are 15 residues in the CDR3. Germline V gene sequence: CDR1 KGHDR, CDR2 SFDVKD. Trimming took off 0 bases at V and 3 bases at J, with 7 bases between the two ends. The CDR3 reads CATSDLPGDTGELFF. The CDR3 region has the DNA TGTGCCACCAGTGATTTGCCTGGGGACACCGGGGAGCTGTTTTTT.

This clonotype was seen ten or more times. CDR3 residues: CASGRQGWGEQYF. CDR3 in DNA: TGTGCCAGCGGTCGACAGGGCTGGGGCGAGCAGTACTTC. This chain links TRBV10-3 with TRBJ2-7; 7 bases match TRBD1. CDR3 length: 13 amino acids. The J segment lost 6 bases and the V segment lost 10 bases, leaving 12 bases of the junction unmatched. Germline lookup yields CDR1 ENHRY and CDR2 SYGVKD.

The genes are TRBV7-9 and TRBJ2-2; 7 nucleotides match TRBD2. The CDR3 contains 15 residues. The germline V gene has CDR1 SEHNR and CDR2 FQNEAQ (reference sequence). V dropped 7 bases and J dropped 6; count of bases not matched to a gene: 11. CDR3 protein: CASNQSRGRAGELFF. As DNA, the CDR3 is TGTGCCAGCAATCAATCCCGGGGGAGGGCCGGGGAGCTGTTTTTT. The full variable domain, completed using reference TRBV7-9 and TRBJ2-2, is DTGVSQNPRHKITKRGQNVTFRCDPISEHNRLYWYRQTLGQGPEFLTYFQNEAQLEKSRLLSDRFSAERPKGSFSTLEIQRTEQGDSAMYLCASNQSRGRAGELFFGEGSRLTVL.

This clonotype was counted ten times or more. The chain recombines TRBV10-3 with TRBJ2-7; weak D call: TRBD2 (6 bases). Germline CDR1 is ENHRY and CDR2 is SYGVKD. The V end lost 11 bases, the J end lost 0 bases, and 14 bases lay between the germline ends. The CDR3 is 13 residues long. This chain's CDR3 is CASWDLSSYEQYF. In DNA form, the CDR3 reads TGTGCCTCATGGGACTTAAGCTCCTACGAGCAGTACTTC.

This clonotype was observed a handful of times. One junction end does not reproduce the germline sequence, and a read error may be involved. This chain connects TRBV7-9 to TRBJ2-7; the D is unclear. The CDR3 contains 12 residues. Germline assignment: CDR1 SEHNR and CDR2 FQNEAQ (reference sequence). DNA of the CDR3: TGCGCCAGCAGCTCTGGTCGCTACGAGCAGTACTTC. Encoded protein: CASSSGRYEQYF.

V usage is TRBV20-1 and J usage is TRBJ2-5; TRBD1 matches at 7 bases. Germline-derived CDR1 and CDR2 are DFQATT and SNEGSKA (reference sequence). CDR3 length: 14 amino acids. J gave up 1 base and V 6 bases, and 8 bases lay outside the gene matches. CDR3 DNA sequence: TGCAGTGCAGACAGGGATACAAGCCAAGAGACCCAGTACTTC. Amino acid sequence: CSADRDTSQETQYF.

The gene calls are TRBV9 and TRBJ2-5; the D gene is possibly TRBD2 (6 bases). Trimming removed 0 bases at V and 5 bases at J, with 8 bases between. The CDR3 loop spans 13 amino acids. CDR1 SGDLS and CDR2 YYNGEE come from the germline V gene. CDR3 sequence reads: CASSVGGDETQYF. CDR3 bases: TGTGCCAGCAGCGTAGGGGGGGATGAGACCCAGTACTTC.

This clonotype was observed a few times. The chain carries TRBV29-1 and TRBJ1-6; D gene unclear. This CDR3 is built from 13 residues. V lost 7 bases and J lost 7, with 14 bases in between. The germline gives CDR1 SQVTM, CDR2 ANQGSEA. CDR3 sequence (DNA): TGCAGCGGAGGACCAGCCGCCAATTCACCCCTCCACTTT. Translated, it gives CSGGPAANSPLHF.

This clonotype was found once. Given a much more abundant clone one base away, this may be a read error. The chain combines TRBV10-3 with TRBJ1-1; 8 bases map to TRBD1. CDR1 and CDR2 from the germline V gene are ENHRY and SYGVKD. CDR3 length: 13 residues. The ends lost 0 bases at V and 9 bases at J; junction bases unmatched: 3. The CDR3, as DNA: TGTGCCATCAGTGAGTCGGGGACAGGTCAAGCTTTCTTT. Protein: CAISESGTGQAFF.

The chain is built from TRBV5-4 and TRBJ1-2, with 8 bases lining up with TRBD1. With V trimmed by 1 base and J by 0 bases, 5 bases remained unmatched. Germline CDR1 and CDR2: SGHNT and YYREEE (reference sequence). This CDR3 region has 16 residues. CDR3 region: CASSLWDRQPNYGYTF. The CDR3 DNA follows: TGTGCCAGCAGCTTGTGGGACAGGCAGCCTAACTATGGCTACACCTTC.

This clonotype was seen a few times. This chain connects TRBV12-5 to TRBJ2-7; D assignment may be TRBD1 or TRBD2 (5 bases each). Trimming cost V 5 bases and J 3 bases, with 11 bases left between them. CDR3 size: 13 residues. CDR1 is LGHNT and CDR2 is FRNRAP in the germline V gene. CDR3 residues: CASGLGTDYEQYF. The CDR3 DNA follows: TGTGCTAGTGGTCTCGGGACGGACTACGAGCAGTACTTC.

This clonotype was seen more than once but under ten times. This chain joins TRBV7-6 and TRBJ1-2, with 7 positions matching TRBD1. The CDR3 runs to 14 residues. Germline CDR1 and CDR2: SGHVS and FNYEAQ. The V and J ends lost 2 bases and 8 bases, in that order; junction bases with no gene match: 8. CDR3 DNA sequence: TGTGCCAGCAGCTTATCAAAGGGGGCCGACGGCTACACCTTC. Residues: CASSLSKGADGYTF.

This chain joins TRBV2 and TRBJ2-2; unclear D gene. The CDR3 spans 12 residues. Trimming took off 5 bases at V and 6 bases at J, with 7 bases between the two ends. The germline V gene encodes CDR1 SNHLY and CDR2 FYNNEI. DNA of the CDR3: TGTGCCAGCAGTTCGACCCCCGGGGAGCTGTTTTTT. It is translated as CASSSTPGELFF.

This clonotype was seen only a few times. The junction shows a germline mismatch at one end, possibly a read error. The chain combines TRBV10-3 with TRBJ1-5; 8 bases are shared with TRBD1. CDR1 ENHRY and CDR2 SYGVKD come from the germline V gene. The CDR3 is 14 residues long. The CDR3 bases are TGTGCCAGCAGTGGCGGACAGGGTACTCAGCCCCAGCATTTT. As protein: CASSGGQGTQPQHF.